Listed below are T cell receptor beta chains from one sample, sequenced in a study of neurological immune-mediated disorders. Each CDR3 protein gets one entry after TCRdb re-called the 5' RACE reads with MiXCR. The sample has under 90,000 distinct CDR3 sequences; 3.5% are singletons. Sequencing was carried out using PBMCs. These receptor sequences come from a woman between 50 and 59 years old with multiple sclerosis. Both conserved end residues are part of each CDR3. D genes are given only for firm matches. Size is stated for part of the rows, as once, few or many counts, or as a class when the clone is expanded.

clone_size	v_call	d_call	j_call	cdr3_nt	cdr3_aa
many	TRBV20-1	-	TRBJ2-5	TGCAGTGCTAGAGGGGGATTCAGAGAGACCCAGTACTTC	CSARGGFRETQYF
-	TRBV7-2	-	TRBJ1-2	TGTGCCAGCAGCATGGGAGGGGGGTTTGGCTACACCTTC	CASSMGGGFGYTF
many	TRBV5-1	-	TRBJ2-7	TGCGCCAGCAGCTTCCAGGGGGGTGAGCAGTACTTC	CASSFQGGEQYF
-	TRBV6-1	-	TRBJ1-6	TGTGCCAGCAGTGAAGCAGGGGTCAGTTTTAATTCACCCCTCCACTTT	CASSEAGVSFNSPLHF
many	TRBV9	-	TRBJ2-7	TGTGCCAGCAGCTACGGGGGTCCCGAGCAGTACTTC	CASSYGGPEQYF
many	TRBV7-6	TRBD1	TRBJ2-3	TGTGCCAGCAGCCCTGCTGGACAGGGCCACACAGATACGCAGTATTTT	CASSPAGQGHTDTQYF
-	TRBV18	-	TRBJ1-3	TGTGCCAGCTCACCAGGGACGGAAACCATATATTTT	CASSPGTETIYF
many	TRBV3-1	-	TRBJ1-1	TGTGCCAGCAGCCAAGCCGGACAGCAGGCTGAAGCTTTCTTT	CASSQAGQQAEAFF
many	TRBV5-6	-	TRBJ1-1	TGTGCCAGCAGCTTGGTGGACGTAAGGTTTGGAGCTTTCTTT	CASSLVDVRFGAFF
many	TRBV7-8	-	TRBJ2-7	TGTGCCAGCAGCCCCGCCCACGCGAGGGAGCAGTACTTC	CASSPAHAREQYF
few	TRBV3-1	TRBD2	TRBJ2-5	TGTGCCGGCAGCCAAATAGCGGGGGTCCAAGAGACCCAGTACTTC	CAGSQIAGVQETQYF
many	TRBV7-9	-	TRBJ2-3	TGTGCCAGCAGCTTAGGCGGGGGCCACACAGATACGCAGTATTTT	CASSLGGGHTDTQYF
-	TRBV12-3/TRBV12-4	-	TRBJ1-3	TGTGCCAGCAGTCCTGGAAACACCATATATTTT	CASSPGNTIYF